This T cell receptor beta chain emerged from a study of cytotoxic CD8 clonotypes in ibrutinib-treated CLL. V shed 1 base and J shed 1 base, with 9 bases lying between them. This CDR3 is built from 15 residues. Per the germline V gene, CDR1 is SGHRS and CDR2 is YFSETQ. Libraries were prepared by immunoSEQ multiplex PCR; TCRdb keeps only in-frame clonotypes and omits some of them. The sample yields over 150,000 clones, around three quarters seen once. This material consisted of PBMCs, taken after 24 months of ibrutinib treatment. The chain combines TRBV5-1 with TRBJ1-3; D is ambiguous. The sequence derives from a human donor with chronic lymphocytic leukemia. DNA of the CDR3: TGCGCCAGCAGCTTGAACCAGAGATCTGGAAACACCATATATTTT. Translation: CASSLNQRSGNTIYF.